This record looks at one T cell receptor beta chain sequence and its context. The sample belongs to a study of somatic mutations in cytotoxic T cells in rheumatoid arthritis. This table comes from immunoSEQ multiplex PCR, and its TCRdb copy is limited to in-frame clones, with some not included. The data contain 12,000 or so clones, less than 90% of them singletons. V gave up 3 bases and J gave up 4 bases; unmatched junction bases: 5. CDR3 length equals 16 residues. CDR1 is MGHRA, CDR2 YSYEKL, per germline. This chain connects TRBV4-1 to TRBJ2-5; 13 bases match TRBD2. This clonotype was obtained from a woman aged 60-75 years in good health. Sequenced input: CD8+ T cells sorted from blood. CDR3 in amino acids: CASSHTSGGALETQYF. Here the CDR3 DNA reads TGCGCCAGCAGCCACACTAGCGGGGGGGCCTTAGAGACCCAGTACTTC.